Below, 8 T cell receptor beta chains from the same sample are listed, as sequenced in a study of glioma-infiltrating T cells after dendritic cell vaccination. Data came from immunoSEQ multiplex PCR; TCRdb stores just in-frame clones and leaves some out. The data hold about 82,000 clones, with about 87% observed a single time. Sequenced here: blood, sampled before dendritic cell vaccination. The receptor source for this set is a human donor with glioblastoma.

The rearrangement links TRBV7-2 to TRBJ2-3, with D maybe TRBD2 (5 bases). The CDR3 contains 14 residues. Germline lookup yields CDR1 SGHTA and CDR2 FQGNSA. V lost 2 bases and J 5 bases, leaving 11 bases between the germline ends. Written as DNA, the CDR3 is TGTGCCAGCAGCTTACAATTCGGGGTAGATACGCAGTATTTT. This encodes CASSLQFGVDTQYF.

The CDR3 DNA is TGTGCCAGCAGCTTAAACAGCCTGAACACTGAAGCTTTCTTT. It codes for CASSLNSLNTEAFF. The J gene is TRBJ1-1, the V gene TRBV11-2; D gene unclear. Germline V gene data show CDR1 as SGHAT and CDR2 as FQNNGV. Trimming shortened V by 2 bases and J by 0 bases, and 7 bases separated the two germline ends. The CDR3 has 14 amino acids.

The chain couples TRBV6-4 to TRBJ2-7; TRBD1 agrees at 9 bases. V shed 5 bases and J 3 bases; nucleotides not matched to a gene: 8. In germline, CDR1 is MRHNA, CDR2 SNTAGT. The CDR3 covers 15 residues. CDR3 amino acids: CASSPTGTGYYEQYF. In nucleotides, the CDR3 is TGTGCCAGCAGTCCAACCGGGACAGGGTACTACGAGCAGTACTTC.

The CDR3 is CASSPLGQGLNTEAFF. The CDR3 DNA reads TGTGCCAGCAGCCCACTCGGACAGGGGTTGAACACTGAAGCTTTCTTT. The chain carries TRBV9 and TRBJ1-1, with TRBD1 matching over 9 bases. CDR1 SGDLS and CDR2 YYNGEE come from the germline V gene. J gave up 0 bases and V 4 bases, and 7 bases lay outside the gene matches. This CDR3 has 16 residues.

This clone was recorded only once. The genes are TRBV12-2 and TRBJ2-3; the DNA was not compared with TRBD2, the D call given in the table. TRBV12-2 is recorded as a pseudogene. The CDR3 loop spans 22 amino acids. The CDR3 spells CASRGRTPGLAGGLTSTDTQYF. The DNA of the CDR3 is TGTGCAAGTCGCGGGAGGACCCCGGGACTAGCGGGAGGGCTGACCAGCACAGATACGCAGTATTTT.

V and J are TRBV27 and TRBJ1-6, with 8 bases matching TRBD1. The trim removed 5 bases at V and 5 bases at J, leaving 8 bases unmatched. Germline CDR1 and CDR2: MNHEY and SMNVEV (reference sequence). The CDR3 has 16 residues. The CDR3 loop reads CASSLDGTGDNSPLHF. As DNA, the CDR3 is TGTGCCAGCAGTCTCGACGGGACAGGAGATAATTCACCCCTCCACTTT.

The chain joins TRBV5-6 to TRBJ1-2, with D hard to call. This CDR3 has 12 residues. Looked up from germline, CDR1 is SGHDT and CDR2 is YYEEEE. Trimming removed 2 bases from V and 3 bases from J, with 5 bases in between. The DNA of the CDR3 is TGTGCCAGCAGCTTACGGGACTATGGCTACACCTTC. Protein product: CASSLRDYGYTF.

This clone showed up just a few times. The CDR3 bases are TGTGCCAGCAGCCCGCTCCAGTGGTATAGCGGAGTTCAAGAGACCCAGTACTTC. Translation gives CASSPLQWYSGVQETQYF. The chain recombines TRBV7-9 with TRBJ2-5; D is possibly TRBD2 (6 bases). Trimming removed 5 bases at V and 2 bases at J, with 24 bases between. CDR3 length equals 18 residues. Germline V lookup: CDR1 SEHNR, CDR2 FQNEAQ (reference sequence). Variable domain in full (rest from reference TRBV7-9 and TRBJ2-5): DTGVSQNPRHKITKRGQNVTFRCDPISEHNRLYWYRQTLGQGPEFLTYFQNEAQLEKSRLLSDRFSAERPKGSFSTLEIQRTEQGDSAMYLCASSPLQWYSGVQETQYFGPGTRLLVL.